The 5 T cell receptor beta chains listed next were all sequenced from one sample in a study of molecular identifiers for immune sequencing clone quantification. Each CDR3 protein gets one entry after TCRdb re-called the PCR reads with MiXCR. The repertoire holds hundreds of thousands of distinct CDR3 sequences, with roughly 27% as singletons. What was sequenced was naive CD8+ T cells from blood, with Jurkat cell RNA spiked in. Regarding subset: FACS-sorted CD8+CD4-CCR7+CD45RA+ naive T cells. Receptors were obtained from a human donor in good health. Some libraries in this study had Jurkat cell RNA spiked in.

The sample holds many counts of this clonotype. The CDR3, as DNA: TGTGCTAGTGGTCCGGGAACAGGGGGCTACGAGCAGTACTTC. Protein: CASGPGTGGYEQYF. The chain joins TRBV12-5 to TRBJ2-7, with TRBD1 identical over 8 bases. The CDR3 runs to 14 residues. After removal of 5 bases from V and 3 bases from J, the junction contained 6 bases not matched to a gene. Germline V CDR1 and CDR2: LGHNT, FRNRAP.

V usage is TRBV28 and J usage is TRBJ1-5, with 7 bases fitting TRBD1. Germline V gene data show CDR1 as MDHEN and CDR2 as SYDVKM. The CDR3 runs to 17 residues. V lost 7 bases, J lost 0 bases, and 12 bases stayed unmatched. Written as DNA, the CDR3 is TGTGCCAGCACTCCAGGGTACAGGGGCCATAGCAATCAGCCCCAGCATTTT. Its translation: CASTPGYRGHSNQPQHF.

This clonotype was counted once. A junction boundary mismatches the germline segment, possibly from a read error. CDR3 protein: CSVSTKSTDAQYF. The CDR3 DNA is TGCAGCGTTTCCACAAAAAGCACAGATGCGCAGTATTTC. This sequence joins TRBV29-1 and TRBJ2-3; D remains unclear. The CDR3 extends over 13 amino acids. CDR1 SQVTM and CDR2 ANQGSEA come from the germline V gene.

This clonotype was counted at least ten times. This chain links TRBV27 with TRBJ2-7; perhaps TRBD1 as D (6 bases). V dropped 6 bases and J dropped 1 base, with 10 bases sitting between them. This CDR3 region has 13 residues. Germline loops: CDR1 MNHEY, CDR2 SMNVEV (reference sequence). The CDR3, as DNA: TGTGCCAGCAGCTGGACAGTATCCTACGAGCAGTACTTC. Translation: CASSWTVSYEQYF.

This clonotype showed up many times. The chain recombines TRBV24-1 with TRBJ2-2; D possibly matches TRBD1 or TRBD2 (5 bases each). The V gene's germline CDR1 is KGHDR and CDR2 SFDVKD. Trimming removed 4 bases from V and 5 bases from J, with 19 bases in between. The length of the CDR3 is 17 residues. CDR3 nucleotides: TGTGCCACCAGTGACCAAGGGGACCGAAAATTGACCGGGGAGCTGTTTTTT. It translates to CATSDQGDRKLTGELFF.